Listed below are T cell receptor beta chains from one sample, sequenced in a study of cytomegalovirus exposure and HLA in healthy donors. Method: immunoSEQ multiplex PCR; TCRdb's copy keeps in-frame clones and lacks some. The sample lists over 100,000 clones, more than 70% seen once, with around 9.6% in the top ten. Specimen: PBMCs. Receptors were obtained from a male donor in good health and CMV-seropositive. The conserved cysteine and the conserved F or W are not part of the CDR3 here. The size entry is marked missing in some rows and otherwise reads once, few, many or a size class.

size,V,J,CDR3
NA,TRBV6-1,TRBJ2-5,ASVRGRESETQY
NA,TRBV9,TRBJ1-5,ASSVVRGRGQPQH
NA,TRBV27,TRBJ1-2,ASSLGGSVRGYT
NA,TRBV5-1,TRBJ2-3,ASSWVGLAGTDTQY
NA,TRBV5-5,TRBJ1-5,ASSPSGTGNQPQH
few,TRBV5-3,TRBJ2-5,ARRAEYQETQY
few,TRBV19,TRBJ1-5,ASSIDTYNQPQH
NA,TRBV29-1,TRBJ2-1,STGQDYNEQF
NA,TRBV28,TRBJ1-6,ASSSNRDASPLH
NA,TRBV30,TRBJ2-1,AWSERAGMYNEQF
NA,TRBV28,TRBJ2-6,ASIEGASGANVLT
NA,TRBV30,TRBJ2-7,AWRKMDRGPDYEQY
NA,TRBV7-9,TRBJ2-5,ASSASGLAVAAQY
NA,TRBV6-5,TRBJ2-7,ASAIQGAYEQY
NA,TRBV4-3,TRBJ1-5,ASSQGFRANQPQH
NA,TRBV4-2,TRBJ2-1,ASSRTGTGISEQF
NA,TRBV27,TRBJ2-7,ASNSGLAGGEQY
NA,TRBV6-6,TRBJ1-1,ASSYPGQQNTEAF
NA,TRBV6-5,TRBJ1-2,ASRTEGRNYGYT
few,TRBV7-8,TRBJ2-7,ASSAGTSVSFEQY
NA,TRBV5-4,TRBJ1-2,ASSPQGISKGYT
NA,TRBV30,TRBJ1-1,ARAPGAGVGEAF
NA,TRBV5-1,TRBJ1-3,ASSWDNSGNTIY